The 27 T cell receptor beta chains listed next were all sequenced from one sample in a study of CD8+ T cells in alopecia areata. Reverse transcribed after extraction, RNA yielded cDNA as the sequencing template. Sequenced by immunoSEQ multiplex PCR; TCRdb stores in-frame clones only, minus some. Of 98,000 or so clones in the sample, about 50% were seen once. Sequences were obtained from NKG2D-low CD8+ T cells sorted from blood. These receptors were taken from a human donor with alopecia areata.

The chain joins TRBV5-1 to TRBJ2-7, with TRBD2 as a possible D gene (5 bases). V was shortened by 0 bases and J by 8 bases, with 9 bases between the two germline ends. This CDR3 is built from 12 residues. The germline V gene has CDR1 SGHRS and CDR2 YFSETQ. The DNA of the CDR3 is TGCGCCAGCAGCTTGGACGGACTGAAGCAGTACTTC. This sequence encodes CASSLDGLKQYF.

This clone was found a few times. This rearrangement joins TRBV27 to TRBJ2-7; D is perhaps TRBD1 (6 bases). The V gene lost 5 bases and the J gene lost 3 bases, with 20 bases spanning the gap. This CDR3 region has 16 residues. Per the germline V gene, CDR1 is MNHEY and CDR2 is SMNVEV (reference sequence). The chain's CDR3 is CASSLSSYRDLYEQYF. CDR3 nucleotides: TGTGCCAGCAGTCTCTCCTCATACAGGGACCTCTACGAGCAGTACTTC.

This clone showed up just a few times. Here the CDR3 DNA reads TGCGCCAGCAGCCGCTCGACGGACTACGAGCAGTACTTC. Translated: CASSRSTDYEQYF. The chain joins TRBV4-1 to TRBJ2-7, with D unclear. Trimming cost V 4 bases and J 3 bases, with 10 bases left between them. The CDR3 is 13 amino acids. Germline V CDR1 and CDR2: MGHRA, YSYEKL.

The chain joins TRBV9 to TRBJ1-2; D may be TRBD1 (5 bases). Germline values: CDR1 SGDLS, CDR2 YYNGEE. V lost 0 bases, J lost 5 bases, and 14 bases lay in between. The CDR3 sequence is 15 residues long. The CDR3 nucleotides read TGTGCCAGCAGCGTAGCTACGGGGGACCTATATGGCTACACCTTC. This encodes CASSVATGDLYGYTF.

This CDR3 is CASSLGWPGEGNQPQHF. The CDR3, as DNA: TGTGCCAGCAGCTTAGGTTGGCCAGGGGAGGGCAATCAGCCCCAGCATTTT. This sequence joins TRBV13 and TRBJ1-5, with a possible D match to TRBD1 (6 bases). Germline loops: CDR1 PRHDT, CDR2 FYEKMQ (reference sequence). With 0 bases removed from V and 2 bases from J, the gap between germline ends came to 14 bases. The CDR3 totals 17 residues. Full variable domain (outside the CDR3, taken from reference TRBV13 and TRBJ1-5): AAGVIQSPRHLIKEKRETATLKCYPIPRHDTVYWYQQGPGQDPQFLISFYEKMQSDKGSIPDRFSAQQFSDYHSELNMSSLELGDSALYFCASSLGWPGEGNQPQHFGDGTRLSIL.

This clone is a singleton in its sample. The V and J genes are TRBV27 and TRBJ1-1, with 7 bases aligning to TRBD1. The germline V gene encodes CDR1 MNHEY and CDR2 SMNVEV (reference sequence). V lost 5 bases, J lost 1 base, and 7 bases stayed unmatched. This CDR3 spans 15 amino acids. CDR3 DNA: TGTGCCAGCAGTCCTGGAGGGGGCGAGAACACTGAAGCTTTCTTT. Protein product: CASSPGGGENTEAFF.

The chain carries TRBV29-1 and TRBJ2-5, with 7 bases aligning to TRBD2. J gave up 5 bases and V 2 bases, and 11 bases lay outside the gene matches. The CDR3 is made up of 15 amino acids. Germline CDR1 reads SQVTM; CDR2 reads ANQGSEA. The CDR3 protein is CSVENLRTSKETQYF. The CDR3 nucleotides are TGCAGCGTTGAAAACTTAAGGACTAGTAAGGAGACCCAGTACTTC.

J is TRBJ2-4 and V is TRBV27; no definite D call. Germline V lookup: CDR1 MNHEY, CDR2 SMNVEV (reference sequence). The V gene lost 5 bases and the J gene lost 12 bases, with 17 bases spanning the gap. The CDR3 has 13 amino acids. The CDR3 protein is CASSPDLTATQYF. The CDR3 region has the DNA TGTGCCAGCAGTCCAGACCTCACAGCTACTCAGTACTTC.

This clone was observed a few times. The J gene is TRBJ1-1, the V gene TRBV27, with TRBD1 as a possible D gene (5 bases). The CDR3 loop spans 17 amino acids. The V end lost 4 bases, the J end lost 1 base, and 19 bases lay between the germline ends. Looked up from germline, CDR1 is MNHEY and CDR2 is SMNVEV (reference sequence). CDR3 in DNA: TGTGCCAGCAGTTCGGGACTGACCGTGGGGCCGAACACTGAAGCTTTCTTT. Protein product: CASSSGLTVGPNTEAFF.

V and J are TRBV28 and TRBJ2-7; D remains unclear. Germline V gene sequence: CDR1 MDHEN, CDR2 SYDVKM. This CDR3 region has 12 residues. V was trimmed by 2 bases and J by 5 bases, leaving 7 bases between them. Written as DNA, the CDR3 is TGTGCCAGCAGTTTAATGGGTAACGAGCAGTACTTC. Amino acids: CASSLMGNEQYF.

The table lists this clone with a few counts. V usage is TRBV28 and J usage is TRBJ2-1, with no clear D. Trimming took 7 bases from V and 3 from J, leaving 16 bases between them. CDR3 length: 15 amino acids. Germline CDR1 reads MDHEN; CDR2 reads SYDVKM. CDR3 region: CASTPYSRDYNEQFF. CDR3 DNA: TGTGCCAGCACCCCTTACTCCAGAGACTACAATGAGCAGTTCTTC.

The chain joins TRBV28 to TRBJ2-5; D gene ambiguous. The germline V gene has CDR1 MDHEN and CDR2 SYDVKM. CDR3 size: 14 residues. Between the trimmed V and J ends, which lost 5 bases and 5 bases, there was a span of 15 bases. Written as DNA, the CDR3 is TGTGCCAGCAGTCCCCTCGCGGATGGGGAGACCCAGTACTTC. Amino acid sequence: CASSPLADGETQYF.

The chain employs TRBV2 and TRBJ1-5, with D possibly matching TRBD1 (5 bases). Germline V gives CDR1 SNHLY, CDR2 FYNNEI. The germline V and J ends were trimmed by 3 bases and 0 bases, with 9 bases remaining between them. This CDR3 comprises 15 residues. The CDR3 is CASSDSDSSNQPQHF. The CDR3 DNA is TGTGCCAGCAGTGATAGCGACAGTAGCAATCAGCCCCAGCATTTT. The entire variable domain, with the rest obtained from reference TRBV2 and TRBJ1-5, is as follows: EPEVTQTPSHQVTQMGQEVILRCVPISNHLYFYWYRQILGQKVEFLVSFYNNEISEKSEIFDDQFSVERPDGSNFTLKIRSTKLEDSAMYFCASSDSDSSNQPQHFGDGTRLSIL.

This sequence joins TRBV5-6 and TRBJ1-5, with TRBD1 identical over 7 bases. The CDR3 runs 14 residues. V shed 0 bases and J 6 bases; nucleotides not matched to a gene: 3. Germline V gene sequence: CDR1 SGHDT, CDR2 YYEEEE. In DNA form, the CDR3 reads TGTGCCAGCAGCTTGGGACAGGGACCTCAGCCCCAGCATTTT. Its protein is CASSLGQGPQPQHF. Based on the CDR3 plus reference TRBV5-6 and TRBJ1-5, the full variable domain is DAGVTQSPTHLIKTRGQQVTLRCSPKSGHDTVSWYQQALGQGPQFIFQYYEEEERQRGNFPDRFSGHQFPNYSSELNVNALLLGDSALYLCASSLGQGPQPQHFGDGTRLSIL.

This chain connects TRBV25-1 to TRBJ1-1; D uncertain. V dropped 6 bases and J dropped 3 bases, with 5 bases sitting between them. This CDR3 region has 11 residues. In germline, CDR1 is MGHDK, CDR2 SYGVNS. CDR3 sequence: CASRLDTEAFF. The CDR3 bases are TGTGCCAGCAGGCTGGACACTGAAGCTTTCTTT.

This clone was seen more than once but under ten times. The chain is built from TRBV19 and TRBJ1-2; D ambiguous. Trimming pared 10 bases from V and 7 bases from J, leaving 13 bases between. The V gene's germline CDR1 is LNHDA and CDR2 SQIVND (reference sequence). The CDR3 runs to 11 residues. DNA of the CDR3: TGTGCCATTGAGGTCGATGGTGGCTACACCTTC. It is translated as CAIEVDGGYTF.

The V gene is TRBV5-1, the J gene TRBJ1-1, with TRBD1 matching 10 bases. This CDR3 is 15 amino acids long. Germline assignment: CDR1 SGHRS and CDR2 YFSETQ. The junction had 4 bases not matched to a gene; V was cut back by 5 bases and J by 0 bases. CDR3 amino acids: CASRDRGSMNTEAFF. CDR3 nucleotide sequence: TGCGCCAGCAGGGACAGGGGGAGCATGAACACTGAAGCTTTCTTT.

This clone has more than one count but fewer than ten. The chain combines TRBV7-9 with TRBJ2-7; TRBD1 agrees at 8 bases. The germline gives CDR1 SEHNR, CDR2 FQNEAQ (reference sequence). The CDR3 totals 13 residues. The V gene end was trimmed by 4 bases and the J gene end by 5 bases; junction bases not matched to a gene: 4. The CDR3 region is CASSSGGWNEQYF. CDR3 coding DNA: TGTGCCAGCAGCTCAGGGGGCTGGAACGAGCAGTACTTC.

This clone was counted a few times. The V and J genes are TRBV30 and TRBJ2-7, with no clear D. Trimming left V 2 bases short and J 3 bases short, with 8 bases between. Per the germline V gene, CDR1 is GTSNPN and CDR2 is SVGIG (reference sequence). The CDR3 is 12 residues long. In DNA form, the CDR3 reads TGTGCCTGGAGTAGCCGGCGCTACGAGCAGTACTTC. Its protein product is CAWSSRRYEQYF.

There are a few counts of this clone. The CDR3 DNA reads TGTGCCAGCAGGGGGAGGGGGGCCCGCGCCAATGAGCAGTTCTTC. The encoded protein is CASRGRGARANEQFF. This sequence joins TRBV27 and TRBJ2-1, with D possibly TRBD2 on 7 matching bases. Germline CDR1 reads MNHEY; CDR2 reads SMNVEV (reference sequence). The CDR3 has 15 residues. V gave up 6 bases and J gave up 6 bases, with 18 bases separating them.

The chain is built from TRBV19 and TRBJ1-2, with D maybe TRBD1 (6 bases). Germline V lookup: CDR1 LNHDA, CDR2 SQIVND (reference sequence). The CDR3 consists of 17 residues. Trimming took off 6 bases at V and 5 bases at J, with 25 bases between the two ends. The CDR3 DNA reads as TGTGCCAGTAGCTCATATTTGACCGGACAGCTTCCTTATGGCTACACCTTC. Its translation: CASSSYLTGQLPYGYTF.

The rearrangement uses TRBV27 and TRBJ2-1; TRBD2 matches at 8 bases. Germline loops: CDR1 MNHEY, CDR2 SMNVEV (reference sequence). Germline trimming cut 9 bases from V and 7 bases from J; bases unmatched to any gene: 14. CDR3 length: 15 amino acids. The CDR3 loop reads CASQSFSGNPNEQFF. In DNA, the CDR3 is TGTGCCAGTCAGTCTTTTAGCGGGAACCCTAATGAGCAGTTCTTC.

The chain has TRBV28 and TRBJ2-7; TRBD1 aligns across 9 bases. The V gene's germline CDR1 is MDHEN and CDR2 SYDVKM. Trimming took 6 bases from V and 5 from J; bases not matched to a gene: 11. The CDR3 runs 15 residues. CDR3 residues: CASSSNRDRVDEQYF. CDR3 DNA sequence: TGTGCCAGCAGCTCCAATCGGGACAGGGTTGACGAGCAGTACTTC.

This clone was seen a handful of times. The chain uses TRBV28 and TRBJ2-1; D unresolved. Trimming shortened V by 5 bases and J by 5 bases, and 10 bases separated the two germline ends. This CDR3 has 13 amino acids. CDR1 and CDR2 from the germline V gene are MDHEN and SYDVKM. The CDR3 loop is CASSPDSHNEQFF. The CDR3, as DNA: TGTGCCAGCAGTCCTGACTCACACAATGAGCAGTTCTTC.

V gene TRBV7-2 combines with J gene TRBJ2-1, with 8 nucleotides matching TRBD2. This CDR3 is 14 amino acids long. The germline gives CDR1 SGHTA, CDR2 FQGNSA. The V gene end was trimmed by 5 bases and the J gene end by 7 bases; junction bases not matched to a gene: 7. CDR3 amino acids: CASSVGRGGNEQFF. For the CDR3, the DNA is TGTGCCAGCAGCGTTGGACGGGGGGGGAATGAGCAGTTCTTC.

The DNA of the CDR3 is TGTGCCACACAGCTGAATGAGCAGTTCTTC. Protein: CATQLNEQFF. The V call is TRBV19, the J call TRBJ2-1; D gene uncertain. CDR1 and CDR2 (germline): LNHDA, SQIVND (reference sequence). This CDR3 comprises 10 residues. Trimming took off 10 bases at V and 7 bases at J, with 8 bases between the two ends.

J is TRBJ1-1 and V is TRBV7-9; D is perhaps TRBD1 (5 bases). With 2 bases removed from V and 1 base from J, the gap between germline ends came to 8 bases. This CDR3 contains 14 residues. Germline V lookup: CDR1 SEHNR, CDR2 FQNEAQ (reference sequence). CDR3 bases: TGTGCCAGCAGCTTATACAGGTCGAACACTGAAGCTTTCTTT. Amino acids: CASSLYRSNTEAFF.